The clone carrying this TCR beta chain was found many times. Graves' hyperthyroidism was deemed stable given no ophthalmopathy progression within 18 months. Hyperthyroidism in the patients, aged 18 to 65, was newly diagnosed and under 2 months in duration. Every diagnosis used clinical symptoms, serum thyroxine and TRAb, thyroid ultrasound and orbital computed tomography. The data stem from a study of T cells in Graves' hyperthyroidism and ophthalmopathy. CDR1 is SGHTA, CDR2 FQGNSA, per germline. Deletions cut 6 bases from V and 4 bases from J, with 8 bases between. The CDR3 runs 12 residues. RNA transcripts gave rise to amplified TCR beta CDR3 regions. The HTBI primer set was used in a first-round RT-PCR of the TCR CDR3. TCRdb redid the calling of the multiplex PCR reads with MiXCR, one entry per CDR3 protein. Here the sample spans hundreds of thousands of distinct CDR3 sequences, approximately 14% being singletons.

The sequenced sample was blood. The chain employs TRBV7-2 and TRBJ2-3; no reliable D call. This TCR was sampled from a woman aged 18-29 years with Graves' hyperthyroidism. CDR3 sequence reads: CASSYSSDTQYF. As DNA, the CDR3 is TGTGCCAGCAGTTACTCTTCAGATACGCAGTATTTT. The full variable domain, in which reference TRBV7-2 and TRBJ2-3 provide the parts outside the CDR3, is GAGVSQSPSNKVTEKGKDVELRCDPISGHTALYWYRQSLGQGLEFLIYFQGNSAPDKSGLPSDRFSAERTGGSVSTLTIQRTQQEDSAVYLCASSYSSDTQYFGPGTRLTVL.